This paragraph covers one T cell receptor (beta chain) sequence. Sequence at one end of the junction differs from germline and may be a read error. The CDR3 is 14 amino acids. Germline V gives CDR1 MDHEN, CDR2 SYDVKM. The data originate from a study of blood T cell repertoires in COVID-19. Repertoires were generated with immunoSEQ multiplex PCR, while TCRdb's copy carries only in-frame clones and drops some. The table records 300,000 to 450,000 clones, about four fifths of them present only once. This clonotype originated in a human donor with acute or convalescent COVID-19. The donor label of this sample is uncertain. The chain has TRBV28 and TRBJ1-2; the match to TRBD1 covers 8 bases. The sample was peripheral blood. CDR3 sequence (DNA): TGTGCCGGCAGTTTATTGGACAGGGACTATGGCTACACCTTC. This translates into CAGSLLDRDYGYTF.